A selection of T cell receptor beta chains follows, all from one sample in a study of response to subunit inactivated influenza vaccine. TCRdb redid the calling of the RT-PCR reads with MiXCR, one entry per CDR3 protein. The data contain about 570,000 distinct CDR3 sequences, approximately 10% of them singletons. The same sample was also used in a study of T cells expressing NK-cell markers.

The specimen was PBMCs from blood, collected on the day of vaccination. These receptors all stem from a man aged 45-65 years who received an inactivated influenza vaccine. CDR3s leave out the opening cysteine and the closing phenylalanine or tryptophan. Each record gives: V gene, CDR3 protein.

>TRBV5-5
ASSFAANNYEQY
>TRBV29-1
SVGVGPHTDTQY
>TRBV3-1
ASSLKVGYEQY
>TRBV20-1
SARLVSSGNTIY
>TRBV18
ASSTGVGSYEQY
>TRBV20-1
SARGQIAGELF
>TRBV14
ASSRGRRNEQF
>TRBV18
ASSPPGQPHEQY
>TRBV12-3/TRBV12-4
ASRQSGANVLT
>TRBV6-1
ASSSWRPSLQETQY
>TRBV9
ASSVALSRESSYNEQF
>TRBV28
ASSPIRGSETQY
>TRBV11-2
ASSFWTGNTGELF
>TRBV12-5
ASWAAGQFNSPLH
>TRBV5-1
ASSSGQGTGELF
>TRBV28
ASSGPERPNLSTGELF
>TRBV27
ASSPGSPGNTIY
>TRBV3-1
ASTPSGATYEQY
>TRBV4-1
AMTLRGGKYNEQF
>TRBV10-2
ASRDRAGNTIY